Listed below are T cell receptor beta chains from one sample, sequenced in a study of cytomegalovirus exposure and HLA in healthy donors. Method: immunoSEQ multiplex PCR; TCRdb's copy keeps in-frame clones and lacks some. The table lists about 100,000 clones, approximately 80% of them singletons. The specimen sequenced was PBMCs. All receptors come from a female donor in good health and CMV-seropositive. Each CDR3 is given with its conserved first and last residue. The size of a clone is reported for some rows only, either as once, few or many, or as a class for expanded clones.

TRBV7-8,-,TRBJ1-5,CASSPRTGGNRVSNQPQHF
TRBV6-1,once,TRBJ1-3,CASIRGIYPGNTIYF
TRBV11-3,-,TRBJ2-7,CVSSLPRGSYEQYF
TRBV6-5,-,TRBJ2-1,CASSYGPESSANEQFF
TRBV7-9,-,TRBJ1-3,CASSLGGSLSGNTIYF
TRBV5-1,-,TRBJ1-1,CASSLAGLRGTEAFF
TRBV5-8,-,TRBJ2-7,CASSRTGSSYEQYF
TRBV7-9,-,TRBJ2-7,CASSLVGPGEQYF
TRBV27,-,TRBJ1-2,CASSLRGQHYGYTF
TRBV19,-,TRBJ1-2,CASRPQYLGARHGYTF
TRBV5-1,-,TRBJ2-1,CASSLGLAGAPNEQFF
TRBV12-5,-,TRBJ1-1,CASGLFPSAGYTEAFF
TRBV6-1,-,TRBJ2-7,CASSPAGIIEQYF
TRBV5-1,-,TRBJ2-1,CASSLGSSYNEQFF